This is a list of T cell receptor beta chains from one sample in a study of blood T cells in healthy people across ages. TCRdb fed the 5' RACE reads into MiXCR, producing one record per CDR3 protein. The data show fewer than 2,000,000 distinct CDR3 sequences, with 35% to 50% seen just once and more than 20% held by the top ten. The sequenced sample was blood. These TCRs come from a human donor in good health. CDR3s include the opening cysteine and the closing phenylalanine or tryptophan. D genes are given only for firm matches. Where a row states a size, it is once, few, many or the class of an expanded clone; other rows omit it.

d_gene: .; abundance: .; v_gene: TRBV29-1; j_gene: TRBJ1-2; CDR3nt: TGCAGCGCCCTGACAGAGAGAGCGGGCTACACCTTC; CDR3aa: CSALTERAGYTF
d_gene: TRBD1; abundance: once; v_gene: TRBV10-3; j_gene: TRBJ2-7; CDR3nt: TGTGCCATCAGTGAGGGGACAGGGCCTCTTATCGCCTACGAGCAGTACTTC; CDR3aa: CAISEGTGPLIAYEQYF
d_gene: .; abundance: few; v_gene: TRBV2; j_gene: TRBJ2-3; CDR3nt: TGTGCCAGAGGACGTCAGACGACGGATACGCAGTATTTT; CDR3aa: CARGRQTTDTQYF
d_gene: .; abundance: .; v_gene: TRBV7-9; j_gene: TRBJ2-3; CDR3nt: TGTGCCAGCAGCTTACCTACAGGGTTGAGCACAGATACGCAGTATTTT; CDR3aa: CASSLPTGLSTDTQYF
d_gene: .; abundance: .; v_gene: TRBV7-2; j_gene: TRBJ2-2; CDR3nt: TGTGCCAGCAGCCGCCAAAGGGCGAGCGGGGAGCTGTTTTTT; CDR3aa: CASSRQRASGELFF
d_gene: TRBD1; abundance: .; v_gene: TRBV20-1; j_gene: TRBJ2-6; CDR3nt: TGCAGTGCTTGGGACAGCCCAAACTCTGGGGCCAACGTCCTGACTTTC; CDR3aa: CSAWDSPNSGANVLTF
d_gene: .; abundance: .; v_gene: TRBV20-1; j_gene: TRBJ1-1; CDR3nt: TGCAGTGCTAGGATGGGGGCTACTGAAGCTTTCTTT; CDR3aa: CSARMGATEAFF
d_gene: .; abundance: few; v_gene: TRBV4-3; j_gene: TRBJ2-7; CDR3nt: TGCGCCAGCAGCCACCTACGGGGGAATTACGAGCAGTACTTC; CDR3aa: CASSHLRGNYEQYF
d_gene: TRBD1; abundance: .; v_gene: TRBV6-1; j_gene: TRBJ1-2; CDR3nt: TGTGCCAGCAGTGAGACAGGGGATGAAGGCTATGGCTACACCTTC; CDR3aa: CASSETGDEGYGYTF
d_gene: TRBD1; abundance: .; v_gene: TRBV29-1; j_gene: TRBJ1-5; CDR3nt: TGCAGCGTCCGGACAGGGGGCGCGGGTCAGCCCCAGCATTTT; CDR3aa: CSVRTGGAGQPQHF
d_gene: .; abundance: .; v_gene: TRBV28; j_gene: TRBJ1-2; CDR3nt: TGTGCCAGCATTGGGGGTCTTTATGGCTACACCTTC; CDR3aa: CASIGGLYGYTF
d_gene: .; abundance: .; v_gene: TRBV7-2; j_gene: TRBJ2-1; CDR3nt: TGTGCCAGCAGCTTCCTGTGGGAGCCTGAGCAGTTCTTC; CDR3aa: CASSFLWEPEQFF
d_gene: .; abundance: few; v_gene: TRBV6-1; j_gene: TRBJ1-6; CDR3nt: TGTGCCAGCAGTGGACACGGGCCTAGCTCCTATAATTCACCCCTCCACTTT; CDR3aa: CASSGHGPSSYNSPLHF
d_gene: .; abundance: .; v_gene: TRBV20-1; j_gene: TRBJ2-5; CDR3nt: TGCAGTGCTATAGCGGAAGAGACCCAGTACTTC; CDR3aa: CSAIAEETQYF
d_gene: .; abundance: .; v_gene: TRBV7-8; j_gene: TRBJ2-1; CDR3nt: TGTGCCAGCAGCTCCGACTGGGGTCTGGGCAATGAGCAGTTCTTC; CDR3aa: CASSSDWGLGNEQFF
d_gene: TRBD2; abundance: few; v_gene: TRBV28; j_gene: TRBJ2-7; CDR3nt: TGTGCCAGCAGACCCCTCGGGGGGTCCTACGAGCAGTACTTC; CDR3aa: CASRPLGGSYEQYF
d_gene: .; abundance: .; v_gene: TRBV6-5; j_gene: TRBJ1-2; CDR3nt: TGTGCCAGCAGTTACTCAGGGGCACAAGTCTATGGCTACACCTTC; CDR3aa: CASSYSGAQVYGYTF
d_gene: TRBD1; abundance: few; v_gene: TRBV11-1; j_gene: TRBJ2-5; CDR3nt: TGTGCCAGCAGCATGACAGGGGAAGAGACCCAGTACTTC; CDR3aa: CASSMTGEETQYF
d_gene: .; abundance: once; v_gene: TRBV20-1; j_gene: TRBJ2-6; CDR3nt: TGCAGTGCCCCACAGGTCTCTGGGGCCAACGTCCTGACTTTC; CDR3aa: CSAPQVSGANVLTF
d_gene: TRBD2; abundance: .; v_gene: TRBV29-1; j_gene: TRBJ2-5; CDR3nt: TGCAGCGTTGTTTCCGAGGGAGGGGTTCTTTCAGAGACCCAGGACTTC; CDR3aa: CSVVSEGGVLSETQDF
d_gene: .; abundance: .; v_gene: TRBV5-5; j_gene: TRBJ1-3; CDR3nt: TGTGCCAGCAGCTTGCTGACAGCCAGCTCTGGAAACACCATATATTTT; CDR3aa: CASSLLTASSGNTIYF
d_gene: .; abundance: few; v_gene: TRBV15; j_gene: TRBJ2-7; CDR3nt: TGTGCCACCAGCAGAGGACACCTCTACGAGCAGTACTTC; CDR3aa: CATSRGHLYEQYF
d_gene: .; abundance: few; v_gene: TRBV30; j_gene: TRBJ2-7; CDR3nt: TGTGCCTGGAGTGTACAGTACGAGCAGTACTTC; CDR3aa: CAWSVQYEQYF
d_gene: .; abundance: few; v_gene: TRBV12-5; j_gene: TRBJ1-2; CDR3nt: TGTGCTAGTGGTTTGTCACCGGGCGGCTGGGGCTACACCTTC; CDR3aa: CASGLSPGGWGYTF
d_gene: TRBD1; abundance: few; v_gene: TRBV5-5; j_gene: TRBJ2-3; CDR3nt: TGTGCCAGCAGCTTGACAGGGGACGCTCAGGGCACAGATACGCAGTATTTT; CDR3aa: CASSLTGDAQGTDTQYF